A selection of T cell receptor beta chains follows, all from one sample in a study of T cells in Graves' hyperthyroidism and ophthalmopathy. From the multiplex PCR reads, TCRdb called clonotypes with MiXCR, one entry per CDR3 protein. This table has 300,000 to 500,000 distinct CDR3 sequences, over 12% appearing once. Sequencing was performed on blood. All receptors come from a man between 50 and 59 years old with Graves' ophthalmopathy. CDR3s leave out the opening cysteine and the closing phenylalanine or tryptophan. Fields, in order: J gene, V gene, CDR3 protein.

TRBJ2-1 | TRBV7-9 | ASSTSGTPEQF
TRBJ2-7 | TRBV28 | ASRSGSQNEQY
TRBJ2-1 | TRBV10-3 | AISAVTNEQF
TRBJ2-1 | TRBV11-2 | ASSRTRLGDEQF
TRBJ2-7 | TRBV3-1 | ASSLRRQGTGEQY
TRBJ2-7 | TRBV12-3/TRBV12-4 | ASSLALNTRWGEQY
TRBJ2-3 | TRBV2 | ASTLAGAGTDTQY
TRBJ2-7 | TRBV6-6 | ASSYSGATYEQY
TRBJ1-2 | TRBV30 | AWSDEQGNYGYT
TRBJ2-1 | TRBV5-1 | ANSLTQDFREQF
TRBJ2-1 | TRBV20-1 | SARGTSGRRNEQF
TRBJ1-1 | TRBV12-3/TRBV12-4 | ASRWGQANTEAF
TRBJ2-7 | TRBV29-1 | SVVYQAGATYEQY
TRBJ2-7 | TRBV5-1 | ASSHREAYEQY
TRBJ2-7 | TRBV29-1 | SVNGLGSERGIGVYEQY
TRBJ2-1 | TRBV12-3/TRBV12-4 | ASSRGDEQF
TRBJ2-1 | TRBV20-1 | SARRLDRRNEQF
TRBJ1-1 | TRBV3-1 | ASSGRAEAF
TRBJ2-1 | TRBV5-1 | ASSSTGTSYNEQF
TRBJ2-5 | TRBV7-3 | ATAGSGRGTQY
TRBJ2-1 | TRBV6-1 | ASSSNRDRVFYNEQF
TRBJ2-4 | TRBV5-1 | ASSLGGAKNIQY
TRBJ2-1 | TRBV10-3 | AISEGFRSYNEQF
TRBJ2-5 | TRBV7-2 | ASSATLAGGRFREAQY
TRBJ2-5 | TRBV28 | ASSQRQGPQETQY
TRBJ2-7 | TRBV19 | ASSIEGASLLHEQY
TRBJ1-1 | TRBV29-1 | SVATGSNTEAF
TRBJ2-1 | TRBV13 | ASSFSLADSYNEQF
TRBJ2-3 | TRBV11-2 | ASSFVTSGSTDTQY
TRBJ2-6 | TRBV2 | ASMGTGVSGANVLT
TRBJ2-1 | TRBV19 | ASRPSGRGGYNEQF
TRBJ2-1 | TRBV5-1 | ASSSRTSNNEQF
TRBJ1-2 | TRBV4-2 | ASSQDWGGTSPYGYT
TRBJ2-3 | TRBV2 | ASSAQGVGSTDTQY
TRBJ2-7 | TRBV5-5 | ASSARSSLYEQY
TRBJ2-7 | TRBV6-6 | ASSYSYGSSYEQY
TRBJ2-7 | TRBV4-1 | ASSPEQGSYEQY
TRBJ2-3 | TRBV28 | ASTPAGSTDTQY
TRBJ1-1 | TRBV5-1 | ASSLGRDIMNTEAF
TRBJ2-2 | TRBV3-1 | ASSRAGGYNTGELF
TRBJ1-5 | TRBV2 | ASSDRTGPEPQH
TRBJ2-7 | TRBV12-3/TRBV12-4 | ASRTLAEQY
TRBJ2-2 | TRBV3-1 | ASSQVAGGHGELF
TRBJ2-1 | TRBV5-5 | AHTIRVYEQF
TRBJ2-3 | TRBV10-1 | ASSEGSRPLADTQY
TRBJ1-5 | TRBV18 | ASSSGGTYSNQPQH
TRBJ2-1 | TRBV6-5 | ASSYTRDRPGWGNEQF
TRBJ2-3 | TRBV3-1 | ASSHSPSGSDTQY
TRBJ2-5 | TRBV27 | ASRLLAGPETQY
TRBJ2-7 | TRBV12-3/TRBV12-4 | ASSSSSASYEQY
TRBJ2-5 | TRBV19 | ASSIDSRSHETQY